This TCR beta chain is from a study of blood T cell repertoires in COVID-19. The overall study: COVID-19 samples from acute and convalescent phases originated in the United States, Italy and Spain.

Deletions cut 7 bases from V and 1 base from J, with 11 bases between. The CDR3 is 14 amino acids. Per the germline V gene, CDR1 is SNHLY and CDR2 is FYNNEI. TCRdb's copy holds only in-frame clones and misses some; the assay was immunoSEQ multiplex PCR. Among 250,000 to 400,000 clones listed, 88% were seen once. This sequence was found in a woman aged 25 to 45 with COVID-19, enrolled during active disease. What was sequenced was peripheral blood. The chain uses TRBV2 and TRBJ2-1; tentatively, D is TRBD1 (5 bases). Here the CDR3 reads CASTPGLSYNEQFF. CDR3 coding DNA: TGTGCCAGCACCCCAGGGTTGTCCTACAATGAGCAGTTCTTC.